This TCR beta chain came from a study of cytomegalovirus exposure and HLA in healthy donors. Study overall: Early released data had tens of millions of unique TCRs, all coming from HLA-typed donors. The Caucasian-associated ancestry cluster held under 90% of 350 to 450 genotyped donors.

Points from the study as a whole: Indistinguishability led to the exclusion of some V segments, TRBV6-2 and TRBV6-3 included.

As to this clone: Its antigen is still unknown.

The length of the CDR3 is 14 residues. V lost 2 bases, J lost 7 bases, and 2 bases stayed unmatched. CDR1 KGHSH and CDR2 LQKENI come from the germline V gene. PCR used 60 Vbeta primers and 13 Jbeta primers. Assay used: immunoSEQ multiplex PCR; TCRdb lists only in-frame clones, some missing. The sample holds around 70,000 clones. The gene calls are TRBV18 and TRBJ1-2, with 12 bases that match TRBD1. Specimen: PBMCs. The clonotype was recovered from a female donor in good health and CMV-seropositive. CDR3 residues: CASSPGTGGGGYTF. The CDR3 DNA follows: TGTGCCAGCTCACCAGGGACAGGGGGCGGTGGCTACACCTTC.